The rows below give T cell receptor beta chains drawn from one sample of a study of T-cell memory formation after mild COVID-19. TCRdb reprocessed the 5' RACE reads via MiXCR and lists one record per CDR3 protein. In the table there are about 440,000 distinct CDR3 sequences, roughly 20% of which are singletons. What was sequenced was PBMCs or a T cell subset sorted from them (not recorded which). These receptors originate from an adult woman who had mild COVID-19 (a few samples of this study predate the infection). Cell type and time point are not known. CDR3s include the opening cysteine and the closing phenylalanine or tryptophan. Fields, in order: V gene, clone size, D gene, J gene, CDR3 DNA, CDR3 protein. D genes are given only for firm matches. Clone sizes are given selectively: once, few, many, or a class where the clone is expanded.

V gene: TRBV7-9
clone size: NA
D gene: NA
J gene: TRBJ1-1
CDR3 DNA: TGTGCCAGCAGAACCCACACTGAAGCTTTCTTT
CDR3 protein: CASRTHTEAFF

V gene: TRBV29-1
clone size: NA
D gene: NA
J gene: TRBJ2-7
CDR3 DNA: TGCAGCGTATCTCCTAGCCACTCCTACGAGCAGTACTTC
CDR3 protein: CSVSPSHSYEQYF

V gene: TRBV5-1
clone size: few
D gene: TRBD1
J gene: TRBJ2-1
CDR3 DNA: TGCGCCAGCAGCTTGGTAGGGGCAGGGGGCAATGAGCAGTTCTTC
CDR3 protein: CASSLVGAGGNEQFF

V gene: TRBV5-5
clone size: few
D gene: NA
J gene: TRBJ2-1
CDR3 DNA: TGTGCCAGCAGCCCTTACCCCGACAGCAGCTCCTACAATGAGCAGTTCTTC
CDR3 protein: CASSPYPDSSSYNEQFF

V gene: TRBV20-1
clone size: NA
D gene: NA
J gene: TRBJ2-1
CDR3 DNA: TGCAGTGTGTGGCCGCCCTCCTACAATGAGCAGTTCTTC
CDR3 protein: CSVWPPSYNEQFF

V gene: TRBV15
clone size: few
D gene: NA
J gene: TRBJ2-5
CDR3 DNA: TGTGCCACCAGCAGAGATAGGGCAGTTCAAGAGACCCAGTACTTC
CDR3 protein: CATSRDRAVQETQYF

V gene: TRBV19
clone size: NA
D gene: TRBD1
J gene: TRBJ2-2
CDR3 DNA: TGTGCCAGTATTACCTACCCCGGGACAGGGCTCACCGGGGAGCTGTTTTTT
CDR3 protein: CASITYPGTGLTGELFF

V gene: TRBV7-8
clone size: few
D gene: NA
J gene: TRBJ2-2
CDR3 DNA: TGTGCCAGCAGCCTTAGAGGGTCCACCGGGGAGCTGTTTTTT
CDR3 protein: CASSLRGSTGELFF

V gene: TRBV4-3
clone size: NA
D gene: TRBD2
J gene: TRBJ2-7
CDR3 DNA: TGCGCCAGCAGCCAAGCGGGACTAGCGGGAGGATACGAGCAGTACTTC
CDR3 protein: CASSQAGLAGGYEQYF

V gene: TRBV5-6
clone size: few
D gene: NA
J gene: TRBJ1-1
CDR3 DNA: TGTGCCAGCACCAGGGGGAACACTGAAGCTTTCTTT
CDR3 protein: CASTRGNTEAFF

V gene: TRBV7-7
clone size: few
D gene: TRBD1
J gene: TRBJ1-1
CDR3 DNA: TGTGCTAGCAGCTTGGACAGGTCCGGGCCTGAAGCTTTCTTT
CDR3 protein: CASSLDRSGPEAFF

V gene: TRBV9
clone size: few
D gene: NA
J gene: TRBJ2-6
CDR3 DNA: TGTGCCAGCAGCGTAGACCGGGACGGGGGCAACGTCCTGACTTTC
CDR3 protein: CASSVDRDGGNVLTF

V gene: TRBV6-5
clone size: few
D gene: NA
J gene: TRBJ2-1
CDR3 DNA: TGTGCCAGCAGCTCCCGTACACCGGGTATGGAGCAGTTCTTC
CDR3 protein: CASSSRTPGMEQFF

V gene: TRBV20-1
clone size: few
D gene: TRBD2
J gene: TRBJ2-2
CDR3 DNA: TGCAGTGCCAGAAGCTCTAGCGGGAGTCGCACCGGGGAGCTGTTTTTT
CDR3 protein: CSARSSSGSRTGELFF

V gene: TRBV10-3
clone size: NA
D gene: TRBD1
J gene: TRBJ2-7
CDR3 DNA: TGTGCCATCAGTGACGACAGGGTAGGCTACGAGCAGTACTTC
CDR3 protein: CAISDDRVGYEQYF

V gene: TRBV20-1
clone size: NA
D gene: TRBD2
J gene: TRBJ2-1
CDR3 DNA: TGCAGTGCTAGAGATCTAAAAACTAGCGGGAGAAATGAGCAGTTCTTC
CDR3 protein: CSARDLKTSGRNEQFF

V gene: TRBV6-1
clone size: NA
D gene: NA
J gene: TRBJ2-7
CDR3 DNA: TGTGCCAGCAGTGAGTGGGTCGGAAACTCCTACGAGCAGTACTTC
CDR3 protein: CASSEWVGNSYEQYF

V gene: TRBV7-8
clone size: few
D gene: TRBD1
J gene: TRBJ2-7
CDR3 DNA: TGTGCCAGCAGCGGACGGACAGGGCTCTACGAGCAGTACTTC
CDR3 protein: CASSGRTGLYEQYF

V gene: TRBV4-1
clone size: NA
D gene: NA
J gene: TRBJ1-6
CDR3 DNA: TGCGCCAGCAGCCAAGAAGGAGGGACCCCCCTCCACTTT
CDR3 protein: CASSQEGGTPLHF

V gene: TRBV27
clone size: once
D gene: TRBD2
J gene: TRBJ2-1
CDR3 DNA: TGTGCCAGCGTCTTGAGCGGGAGCAATGAGCAGTTCTTC
CDR3 protein: CASVLSGSNEQFF

V gene: TRBV7-3
clone size: few
D gene: TRBD2
J gene: TRBJ2-2
CDR3 DNA: TGTGCCAGCAGCCCGGCCCTGGGGAGCGGGAACGGGGAGCTGTTTTTT
CDR3 protein: CASSPALGSGNGELFF

V gene: TRBV7-2
clone size: few
D gene: TRBD2
J gene: TRBJ2-3
CDR3 DNA: TGTGCCAGCAGCGCGACCGGGACTAGCGGGGTCCCGCAGTATTTT
CDR3 protein: CASSATGTSGVPQYF

V gene: TRBV19
clone size: NA
D gene: TRBD1
J gene: TRBJ1-1
CDR3 DNA: TGTGCCAGTACCCCCCGGACGGCAGGGGGGAACACTGAAGCTTTCTTT
CDR3 protein: CASTPRTAGGNTEAFF

V gene: TRBV28
clone size: few
D gene: NA
J gene: TRBJ1-2
CDR3 DNA: TGTGCCAGCAGCCTCCTAGGCTATGGCTACACCTTC
CDR3 protein: CASSLLGYGYTF

V gene: TRBV20-1
clone size: NA
D gene: NA
J gene: TRBJ2-2
CDR3 DNA: TGCAGTGCTAGGGACTATTCGGGGAGTTTCGGGGAGCTGTTTTTT
CDR3 protein: CSARDYSGSFGELFF

V gene: TRBV2
clone size: NA
D gene: TRBD1
J gene: TRBJ1-1
CDR3 DNA: TGTGCCAGCGGCAAACTGACAGGGTCCACTGAAGCTTTCTTT
CDR3 protein: CASGKLTGSTEAFF

V gene: TRBV3-1
clone size: few
D gene: NA
J gene: TRBJ2-3
CDR3 DNA: TGTGCCAGCTCATCGGAGACTCCTATGATAGCCACAGATACGCAGTATTTT
CDR3 protein: CASSSETPMIATDTQYF

V gene: TRBV7-2
clone size: NA
D gene: NA
J gene: TRBJ1-1
CDR3 DNA: TGTGCCAGCAGCCCGGGGGTTACAGGGAGCGCTGAAGCTTTCTTT
CDR3 protein: CASSPGVTGSAEAFF

V gene: TRBV6-5
clone size: few
D gene: NA
J gene: TRBJ2-7
CDR3 DNA: TGTGCCAGCAGTTACCGTGGGCGGCCCTACGAGCAGTACTTC
CDR3 protein: CASSYRGRPYEQYF

V gene: TRBV7-6
clone size: many
D gene: TRBD2
J gene: TRBJ2-2
CDR3 DNA: TGTGCCAGCAGCCCCTTTCAAGCGGGGGGCCTGAACACCGGGGAGCTGTTTTTT
CDR3 protein: CASSPFQAGGLNTGELFF